What follows describes a single TCR beta chain. Its antigen is unidentified. A single base separates this from a much larger clone, so it may be a read error. These data belong to a study of post-analysis software for immune sequencing data. CDR1 and CDR2 (germline): SEHNR, FQNEAQ (reference sequence). The CDR3 runs 16 residues. Unique molecular identifiers had been added to the TCR beta cDNA libraries. The source material, roughly 0.9 to 11 million T cells, gave rise to roughly 0.5 million cDNA molecules. TCRdb ran MiXCR on the PCR reads and lists one entry per CDR3 protein. The repertoire consists of approximately 260,000 distinct CDR3 sequences, with 36% occurring once and the leading ten covering 4% to 6%. Study findings and constraints: Patients carried several TRBV segments more frequently than controls did, and TRBV5-6, TRBV5-1 and TRBV20-1 were among them.

The clonotype comes from a girl under 18 with multiple sclerosis. What was sequenced was blood. The V gene is TRBV7-9, the J gene TRBJ2-3; 7 bases map to TRBD1. The CDR3 spells CAGSSLRLQGADTQYF. CDR3 coding DNA: TGTGCCGGCAGCTCCCTTCGGCTCCAGGGGGCAGATACGCAGTATTTT.